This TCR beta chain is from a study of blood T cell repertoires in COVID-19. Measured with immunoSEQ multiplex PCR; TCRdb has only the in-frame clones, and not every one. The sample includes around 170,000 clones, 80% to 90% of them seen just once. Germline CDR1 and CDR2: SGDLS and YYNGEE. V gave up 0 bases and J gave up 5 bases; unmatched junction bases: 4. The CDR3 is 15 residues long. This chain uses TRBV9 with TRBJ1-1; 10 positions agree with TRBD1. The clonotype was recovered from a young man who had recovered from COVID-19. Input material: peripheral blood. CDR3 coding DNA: TGTGCCAGCAGCGTAGTGGGACAGGGGTGGACTGAAGCTTTCTTT. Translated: CASSVVGQGWTEAFF.